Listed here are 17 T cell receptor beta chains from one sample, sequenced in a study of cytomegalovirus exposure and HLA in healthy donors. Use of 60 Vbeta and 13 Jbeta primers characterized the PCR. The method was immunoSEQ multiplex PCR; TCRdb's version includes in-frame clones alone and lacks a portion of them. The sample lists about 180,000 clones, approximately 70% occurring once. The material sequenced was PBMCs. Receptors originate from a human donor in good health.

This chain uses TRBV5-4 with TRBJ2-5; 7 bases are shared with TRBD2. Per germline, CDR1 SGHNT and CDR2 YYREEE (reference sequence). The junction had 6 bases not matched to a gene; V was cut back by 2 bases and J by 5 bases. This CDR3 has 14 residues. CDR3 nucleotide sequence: TGTGCCAGCAGCTTTCGACTCGGGGGGGAGACCCAGTACTTC. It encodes CASSFRLGGETQYF.

The CDR3 DNA reads as TGTGCCAGCAGCTTAGGACAGGGGGGGGAGGGAATGTTCGACAATGAGCAGTTCTTC. This codes for CASSLGQGGEGMFDNEQFF. The gene calls are TRBV13 and TRBJ2-1, with a possible D match to TRBD1 (8 bases). V was pared by 0 bases and J by 5 bases, with 23 bases between. Per the germline V gene, CDR1 is PRHDT and CDR2 is FYEKMQ (reference sequence). The CDR3 has 19 amino acids.

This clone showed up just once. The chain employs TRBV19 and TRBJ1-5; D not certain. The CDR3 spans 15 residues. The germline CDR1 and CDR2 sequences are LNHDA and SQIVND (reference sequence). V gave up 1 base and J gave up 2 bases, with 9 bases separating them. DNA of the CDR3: TGTGCCAGTAGTATAGCAGGCTTCCGCAATCAGCCCCAGCATTTT. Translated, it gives CASSIAGFRNQPQHF.

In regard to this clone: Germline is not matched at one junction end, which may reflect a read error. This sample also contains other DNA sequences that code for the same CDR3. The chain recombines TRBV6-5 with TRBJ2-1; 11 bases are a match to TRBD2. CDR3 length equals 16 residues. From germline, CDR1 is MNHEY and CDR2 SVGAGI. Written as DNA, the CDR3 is TGTGCTAGCAGTTACCCTACTAGCGGGGGACCGAATGAGCAGTTCTTC. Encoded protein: CASSYPTSGGPNEQFF.

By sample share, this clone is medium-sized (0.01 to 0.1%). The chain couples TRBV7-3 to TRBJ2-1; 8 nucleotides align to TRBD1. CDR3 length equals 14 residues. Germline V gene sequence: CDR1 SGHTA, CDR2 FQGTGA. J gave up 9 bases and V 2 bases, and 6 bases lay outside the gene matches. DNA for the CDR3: TGTGCCAGCAGCTTACATCAGGGGGCGAGTGAGCAGTTCTTC. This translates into CASSLHQGASEQFF.

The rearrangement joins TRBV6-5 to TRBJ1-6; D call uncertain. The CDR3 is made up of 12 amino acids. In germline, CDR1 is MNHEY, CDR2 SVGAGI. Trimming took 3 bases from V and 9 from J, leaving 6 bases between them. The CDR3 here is CASSYVGSPLHF. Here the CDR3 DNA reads TGTGCCAGCAGTTATGTCGGTTCACCCCTCCACTTT.

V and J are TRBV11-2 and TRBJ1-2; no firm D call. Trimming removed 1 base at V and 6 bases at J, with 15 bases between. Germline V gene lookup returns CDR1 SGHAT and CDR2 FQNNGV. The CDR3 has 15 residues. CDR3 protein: CASSLGVEGKDGYTF. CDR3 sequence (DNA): TGTGCCAGCAGCTTAGGGGTAGAGGGAAAAGATGGCTACACCTTC.

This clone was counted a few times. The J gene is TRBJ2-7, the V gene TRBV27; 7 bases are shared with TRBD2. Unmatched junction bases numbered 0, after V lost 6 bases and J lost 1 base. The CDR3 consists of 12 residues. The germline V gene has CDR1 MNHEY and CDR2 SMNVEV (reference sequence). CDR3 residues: CASRAGSYEQYF. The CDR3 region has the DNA TGTGCCAGCAGAGCGGGGTCCTACGAGCAGTACTTC.

The CDR3 region is CASSSGSWGQAHYNEQFF. The CDR3 nucleotides are TGTGCCAGCAGCAGCGGAAGTTGGGGACAGGCCCACTACAATGAGCAGTTCTTC. The chain is built from TRBV7-9 and TRBJ2-1; TRBD1 matches 8 bases. CDR3 size: 18 residues. Germline V lookup: CDR1 SEHNR, CDR2 FQNEAQ (reference sequence). V shed 5 bases, J shed 3 bases, and the junction held 15 bases outside the gene matches.

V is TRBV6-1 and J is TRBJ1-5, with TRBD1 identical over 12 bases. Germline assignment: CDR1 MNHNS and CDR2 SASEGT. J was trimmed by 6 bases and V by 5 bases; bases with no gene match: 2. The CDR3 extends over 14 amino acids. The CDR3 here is CASSPGQGAQPQHF. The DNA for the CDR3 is TGTGCCAGCAGTCCGGGACAGGGGGCTCAGCCCCAGCATTTT.

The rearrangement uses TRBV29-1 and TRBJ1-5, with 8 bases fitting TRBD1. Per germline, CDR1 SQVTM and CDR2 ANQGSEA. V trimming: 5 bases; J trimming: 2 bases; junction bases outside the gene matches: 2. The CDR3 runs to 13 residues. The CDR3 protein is CSVSTGGNQPQHF. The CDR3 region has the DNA TGCAGCGTTTCGACAGGGGGCAATCAGCCCCAGCATTTT.

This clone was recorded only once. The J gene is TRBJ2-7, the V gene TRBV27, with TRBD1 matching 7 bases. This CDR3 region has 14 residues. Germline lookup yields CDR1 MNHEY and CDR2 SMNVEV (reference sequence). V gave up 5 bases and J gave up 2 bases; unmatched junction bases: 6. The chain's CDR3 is CASSPQGRPYEQYF. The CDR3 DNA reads TGTGCCAGCAGTCCACAGGGGAGACCCTACGAGCAGTACTTC.

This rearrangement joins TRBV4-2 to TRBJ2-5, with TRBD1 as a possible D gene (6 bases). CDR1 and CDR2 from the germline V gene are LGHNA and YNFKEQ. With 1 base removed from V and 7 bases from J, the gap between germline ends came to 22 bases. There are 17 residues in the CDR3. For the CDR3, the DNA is TGTGCCAGCAGCCAAGGTCTGAATACTAGAGCCAGGGGGACCCAGTACTTC. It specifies CASSQGLNTRARGTQYF.

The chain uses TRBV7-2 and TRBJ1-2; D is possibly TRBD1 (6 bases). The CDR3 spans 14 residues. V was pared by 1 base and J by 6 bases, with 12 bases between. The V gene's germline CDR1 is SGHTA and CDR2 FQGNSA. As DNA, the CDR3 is TGTGCCAGCAGCTTAGATCCTAGGGGGAATGGCTACACCTTC. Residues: CASSLDPRGNGYTF.

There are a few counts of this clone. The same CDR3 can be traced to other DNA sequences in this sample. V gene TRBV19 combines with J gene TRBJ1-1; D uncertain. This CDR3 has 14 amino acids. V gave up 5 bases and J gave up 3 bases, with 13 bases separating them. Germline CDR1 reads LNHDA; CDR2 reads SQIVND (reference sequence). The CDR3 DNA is TGTGCCAGTAGTCCCCGGGGAGAGGACACTGAAGCTTTCTTT. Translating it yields CASSPRGEDTEAFF.

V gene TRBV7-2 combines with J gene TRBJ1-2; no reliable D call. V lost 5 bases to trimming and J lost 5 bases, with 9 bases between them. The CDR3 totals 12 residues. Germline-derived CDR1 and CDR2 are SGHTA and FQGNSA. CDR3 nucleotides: TGTGCCAGCAGCCCGGTGGAGTATGGCTACACCTTC. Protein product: CASSPVEYGYTF.

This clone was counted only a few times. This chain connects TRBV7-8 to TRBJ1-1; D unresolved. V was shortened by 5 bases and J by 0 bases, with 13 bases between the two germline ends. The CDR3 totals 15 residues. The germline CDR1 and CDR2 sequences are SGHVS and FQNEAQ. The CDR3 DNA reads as TGTGCCAGCAGCCGGTCGGCCAGGTTGAACACTGAAGCTTTCTTT. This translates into CASSRSARLNTEAFF. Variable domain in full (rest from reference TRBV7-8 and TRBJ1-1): GAGVSQSPRYKVAKRGQDVALRCDPISGHVSLFWYQQALGQGPEFLTYFQNEAQLDKSGLPSDRFFAERPEGSVSTLKIQRTQQEDSAVYLCASSRSARLNTEAFFGQGTRLTVV.